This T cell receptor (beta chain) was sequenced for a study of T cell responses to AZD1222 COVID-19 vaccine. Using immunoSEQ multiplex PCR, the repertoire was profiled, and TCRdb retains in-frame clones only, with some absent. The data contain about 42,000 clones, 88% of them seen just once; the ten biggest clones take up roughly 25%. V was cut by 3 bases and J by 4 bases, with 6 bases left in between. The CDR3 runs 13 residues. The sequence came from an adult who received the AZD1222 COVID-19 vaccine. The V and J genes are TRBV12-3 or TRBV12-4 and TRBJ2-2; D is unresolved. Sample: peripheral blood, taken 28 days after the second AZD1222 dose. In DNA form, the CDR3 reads TGTGCCAGCAGTTTCGGCAGCACCGGGGAGCTGTTTTTT. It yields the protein CASSFGSTGELFF.